Listed below are T cell receptor beta chains from one sample, sequenced in a study of T cell responses to AZD1222 COVID-19 vaccine. TCRdb's table, derived via immunoSEQ multiplex PCR, lists solely in-frame clones and lacks some. The table has 180,000 or so clones, just over 90% seen once. The sample was peripheral blood, taken 28 days after the second AZD1222 dose. Every receptor here comes from an adult who received the AZD1222 COVID-19 vaccine. Both conserved end residues are trimmed from each CDR3. Each record gives: clone size, D gene, J gene, V gene, CDR3 protein. A D gene is named only where the DNA matches it firmly. Clone size is not always given. Where it is, it says once, few, many or a class for expanded clones.

clone size: NA; D gene: TRBD2; J gene: TRBJ2-3; V gene: TRBV7-2; CDR3 protein: ASSLGGLAGGTDTQY
clone size: NA; D gene: TRBD1; J gene: TRBJ2-3; V gene: TRBV27; CDR3 protein: ASSPRLHRGSADTQY
clone size: NA; D gene: NA; J gene: TRBJ1-6; V gene: TRBV27; CDR3 protein: ASGKGNSPLH
clone size: few; D gene: TRBD2; J gene: TRBJ2-1; V gene: TRBV19; CDR3 protein: ASSKAGGGLSYNEQF
clone size: NA; D gene: TRBD1; J gene: TRBJ1-1; V gene: TRBV4-2; CDR3 protein: ASSHPRDREWDTEAF
clone size: NA; D gene: TRBD2; J gene: TRBJ2-3; V gene: TRBV3-1/TRBV3-2; CDR3 protein: ASSLLRGLVTDTQY
clone size: NA; D gene: NA; J gene: TRBJ1-6; V gene: TRBV6-5; CDR3 protein: ASSYSLGNSPLH
clone size: NA; D gene: NA; J gene: TRBJ2-1; V gene: TRBV7-9; CDR3 protein: ASSPVGNNEQF
clone size: NA; D gene: NA; J gene: TRBJ1-2; V gene: TRBV19; CDR3 protein: ASSAPPSANYGYT
clone size: NA; D gene: NA; J gene: TRBJ1-1; V gene: TRBV3-1/TRBV3-2; CDR3 protein: ASSHRGGGKGTEAF
clone size: NA; D gene: NA; J gene: TRBJ1-2; V gene: TRBV9; CDR3 protein: ASSETPGYGYT
clone size: NA; D gene: NA; J gene: TRBJ2-7; V gene: TRBV24-1; CDR3 protein: ATSDLGQDLSYEQY
clone size: NA; D gene: NA; J gene: TRBJ1-5; V gene: TRBV27; CDR3 protein: ASKAVWEGRNQPQH
clone size: NA; D gene: NA; J gene: TRBJ1-3; V gene: TRBV5-1; CDR3 protein: ASSLAAGNTIY
clone size: NA; D gene: NA; J gene: TRBJ1-4; V gene: TRBV7-8; CDR3 protein: ASSSRGVFNEKLF
clone size: NA; D gene: TRBD1; J gene: TRBJ1-3; V gene: TRBV4-2; CDR3 protein: ASSPRPGTGYSGNTIY
clone size: NA; D gene: TRBD2; J gene: TRBJ2-3; V gene: TRBV14; CDR3 protein: ASSHGTSVGIGTDTQY
clone size: NA; D gene: NA; J gene: TRBJ2-3; V gene: TRBV6-2/TRBV6-3; CDR3 protein: ASSPSAGRRTDTQY
clone size: few; D gene: TRBD1; J gene: TRBJ1-3; V gene: TRBV7-9; CDR3 protein: ASSPYGAFDREDGNTIY
clone size: NA; D gene: NA; J gene: TRBJ1-1; V gene: TRBV2; CDR3 protein: ASSERLRDEAF
clone size: NA; D gene: NA; J gene: TRBJ2-7; V gene: TRBV18; CDR3 protein: ASSAGLGYEQY
clone size: NA; D gene: NA; J gene: TRBJ2-5; V gene: TRBV7-9; CDR3 protein: ASSLPGNSGQTQY
clone size: NA; D gene: TRBD1; J gene: TRBJ2-3; V gene: TRBV6-6; CDR3 protein: ASSRVRPGQGTDTQY
clone size: NA; D gene: NA; J gene: TRBJ1-4; V gene: TRBV18; CDR3 protein: ASSPGLEEKLF
clone size: NA; D gene: NA; J gene: TRBJ2-1; V gene: TRBV20-1; CDR3 protein: SAGPYNEQF
clone size: NA; D gene: NA; J gene: TRBJ1-2; V gene: TRBV27; CDR3 protein: ASSERGAADGYT
clone size: NA; D gene: TRBD1; J gene: TRBJ2-5; V gene: TRBV2; CDR3 protein: ASRRQGGETQY
clone size: NA; D gene: TRBD2; J gene: TRBJ2-7; V gene: TRBV2; CDR3 protein: ASIRAGTSSYEQY
clone size: NA; D gene: TRBD1; J gene: TRBJ1-2; V gene: TRBV4-1; CDR3 protein: ASSQAQGDGGYT
clone size: NA; D gene: NA; J gene: TRBJ2-7; V gene: TRBV12-5; CDR3 protein: ASGLSPTGEQY
clone size: NA; D gene: NA; J gene: TRBJ1-3; V gene: TRBV6-5; CDR3 protein: ASTGGYTIY
clone size: NA; D gene: NA; J gene: TRBJ1-1; V gene: TRBV9; CDR3 protein: ASSVVRIGDMNTEAF
clone size: NA; D gene: NA; J gene: TRBJ1-1; V gene: TRBV7-2; CDR3 protein: ASSLSQGWKAEAF
clone size: NA; D gene: TRBD2; J gene: TRBJ2-7; V gene: TRBV11-2; CDR3 protein: ASSPIRRSGRPYEQY
clone size: NA; D gene: NA; J gene: TRBJ2-7; V gene: TRBV18; CDR3 protein: ASSQIARVYEQY
clone size: NA; D gene: NA; J gene: TRBJ2-5; V gene: TRBV5-1; CDR3 protein: ASSLVTGRLTQY
clone size: NA; D gene: NA; J gene: TRBJ1-1; V gene: TRBV4-1; CDR3 protein: ASSQDHSGSTEAF
clone size: NA; D gene: NA; J gene: TRBJ2-3; V gene: TRBV9; CDR3 protein: ASSVATAGFSTDTQY
clone size: NA; D gene: NA; J gene: TRBJ1-5; V gene: TRBV5-6; CDR3 protein: ASSFYGSTAQPQH
clone size: once; D gene: TRBD1; J gene: TRBJ2-7; V gene: TRBV5-1; CDR3 protein: ASRYLQGAAEQY
clone size: NA; D gene: NA; J gene: TRBJ2-5; V gene: TRBV2; CDR3 protein: ASWIPRVETQY
clone size: NA; D gene: TRBD1; J gene: TRBJ1-3; V gene: TRBV5-8; CDR3 protein: ASSSGTAGNTIY
clone size: NA; D gene: NA; J gene: TRBJ2-4; V gene: TRBV7-2; CDR3 protein: ASSLAHTKNIQY
clone size: NA; D gene: NA; J gene: TRBJ2-7; V gene: TRBV7-9; CDR3 protein: ASSSSDGSSSSYEQY
clone size: NA; D gene: NA; J gene: TRBJ2-7; V gene: TRBV6-5; CDR3 protein: ASRPTGYGYEQY
clone size: NA; D gene: NA; J gene: TRBJ1-1; V gene: TRBV3-1/TRBV3-2; CDR3 protein: ASSQQATWGGTEAF
clone size: NA; D gene: NA; J gene: TRBJ1-3; V gene: TRBV7-7; CDR3 protein: ASSLEGRRNTIY
clone size: NA; D gene: TRBD1; J gene: TRBJ1-2; V gene: TRBV5-1; CDR3 protein: ASSLGTGSYGYT
clone size: NA; D gene: NA; J gene: TRBJ2-1; V gene: TRBV24-1; CDR3 protein: ATSDRGVSYNEQF
clone size: NA; D gene: NA; J gene: TRBJ1-5; V gene: TRBV6-2/TRBV6-3; CDR3 protein: ASSYSGRGNQPQH
clone size: NA; D gene: TRBD2; J gene: TRBJ2-3; V gene: TRBV5-8; CDR3 protein: ASSWSGRSTDTQY
clone size: NA; D gene: NA; J gene: TRBJ2-3; V gene: TRBV5-1; CDR3 protein: ASSPRDSSTDTQY
clone size: NA; D gene: NA; J gene: TRBJ2-7; V gene: TRBV3-1/TRBV3-2; CDR3 protein: ASSELPGAPYEQY